The TCR beta chain described here comes from a study of blood T cell repertoires in COVID-19. In the study overall: The United States, Italy and Spain provided the acute and convalescent COVID-19 samples. T cells, B-cell-depleted T cells, or PBMCs provided the cDNA or gDNA that served as material.

The authors' processing: The assay estimated nucleated cells by amplifying reference gene primers. The method was immunoSEQ multiplex PCR; TCRdb's version includes in-frame clones alone and lacks a portion of them. V, J and clone size reflect that table, while D and trimming were determined from the DNA. The top ten hold approximately 7.2% of the sample, which has 200,000 to 250,000 clones, around 82% seen once. Between the trimmed V and J ends, which lost 1 base and 0 bases, there was a span of 12 bases. CDR1 GTSNPN and CDR2 SVGIG come from the germline V gene (reference sequence). This CDR3 is built from 16 residues.

Sequenced: peripheral blood. The chain employs TRBV30 and TRBJ1-4, with a weak D call TRBD1 (6 bases). The receptor comes from a woman aged 70-85 years with acute or convalescent COVID-19. The CDR3 DNA reads as TGTGCCTGGAGTGCCTGGACAGTTGCAACTAATGAAAAACTGTTTTTT. Protein product: CAWSAWTVATNEKLFF.